This entry is about one TCR beta chain. Germline lookup yields CDR1 MRHNA and CDR2 SNTAGT. CDR3 length: 14 residues. Between the trimmed V and J ends, which lost 0 bases and 4 bases, there was a span of 8 bases. The data are from a study of T cell changes during pregnancy in multiple sclerosis. The method was immunoSEQ multiplex PCR; TCRdb's version includes in-frame clones alone and lacks a portion of them. The sample includes around 56,000 clones, roughly 94% of them seen just once. This specimen was CD8+ T cells from peripheral blood mononuclear cells, taken after pregnancy. V gene TRBV6-4 combines with J gene TRBJ2-3; D perhaps matches TRBD2 (5 bases). This receptor was identified in a female donor with multiple sclerosis, enrolled in a pregnancy study. The CDR3 DNA sequence: TGTGCCAGCAGTGACTCGTCCGGGGCAGATACGCAGTATTTT. Protein sequence: CASSDSSGADTQYF.